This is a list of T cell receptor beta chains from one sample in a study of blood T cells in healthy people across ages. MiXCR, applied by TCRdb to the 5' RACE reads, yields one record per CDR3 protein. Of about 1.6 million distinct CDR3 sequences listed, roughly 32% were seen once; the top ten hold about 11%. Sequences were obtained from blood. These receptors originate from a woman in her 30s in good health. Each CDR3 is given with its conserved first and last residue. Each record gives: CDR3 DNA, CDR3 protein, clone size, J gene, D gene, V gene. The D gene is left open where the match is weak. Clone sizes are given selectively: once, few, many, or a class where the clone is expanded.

CDR3nt: TGTGCCAGCTCTACAGACAGGTCCTCCACTGAAGCTTTCTTT; CDR3aa: CASSTDRSSTEAFF; abundance: -; j_gene: TRBJ1-1; d_gene: -; v_gene: TRBV6-2/TRBV6-3
CDR3nt: TGTGCCAGCAGGCTGTATGAAAAACTGTTTTTT; CDR3aa: CASRLYEKLFF; abundance: -; j_gene: TRBJ1-4; d_gene: -; v_gene: TRBV28
CDR3nt: TGCAGCGTTGTCGGAAGGGGGGGCGAGTTTGCTGAAGCTTTCTTT; CDR3aa: CSVVGRGGEFAEAFF; abundance: -; j_gene: TRBJ1-1; d_gene: -; v_gene: TRBV29-1
CDR3nt: TGTGCTAGTGGTCCCGGTGGGTCATACAATGAGCAGTTCTTC; CDR3aa: CASGPGGSYNEQFF; abundance: -; j_gene: TRBJ2-1; d_gene: -; v_gene: TRBV12-5
CDR3nt: TGTGCCAGCAGCCCGTGGGGGGGAGGCCCAGATACGCAGTATTTT; CDR3aa: CASSPWGGGPDTQYF; abundance: many; j_gene: TRBJ2-3; d_gene: TRBD2; v_gene: TRBV12-3/TRBV12-4
CDR3nt: TGTGCCAGCAACTTACAGGGCAACTATGGCTACACCTTC; CDR3aa: CASNLQGNYGYTF; abundance: many; j_gene: TRBJ1-2; d_gene: -; v_gene: TRBV12-3/TRBV12-4
CDR3nt: TGCGCCAGCAGCCCGGAGGGCCCTCCCGCCTACGAGCAGTACTTC; CDR3aa: CASSPEGPPAYEQYF; abundance: few; j_gene: TRBJ2-7; d_gene: -; v_gene: TRBV5-1
CDR3nt: TGTGCCGGCTCCAGGGGCGGGACACCTTACAATGAGCAGTTCTTC; CDR3aa: CAGSRGGTPYNEQFF; abundance: few; j_gene: TRBJ2-1; d_gene: -; v_gene: TRBV12-3/TRBV12-4
CDR3nt: TGTGCCAGCAGACCGGGAGGGACGAAGGATTCACCCCTCCACTTT; CDR3aa: CASRPGGTKDSPLHF; abundance: few; j_gene: TRBJ1-6; d_gene: -; v_gene: TRBV25-1
CDR3nt: TGCGCCAGCAGCCAAGAGGGTAGTGATTCGGAGACCCAGTACTTC; CDR3aa: CASSQEGSDSETQYF; abundance: -; j_gene: TRBJ2-5; d_gene: -; v_gene: TRBV4-1
CDR3nt: TGTGCCAGCAGCGAGGGACTAGCGGGATTCCAAGAGACCCAGTACTTC; CDR3aa: CASSEGLAGFQETQYF; abundance: -; j_gene: TRBJ2-5; d_gene: TRBD2; v_gene: TRBV3-1
CDR3nt: TGTGCCACCAGCGAACGACTAGCGGGAGGTTTTGATACGCAGTATTTT; CDR3aa: CATSERLAGGFDTQYF; abundance: -; j_gene: TRBJ2-3; d_gene: TRBD2; v_gene: TRBV15
CDR3nt: TGTGCCAGCAGTGACCTCAAACCGGGACTAGGTCGCAATGAGCAGTTCTTC; CDR3aa: CASSDLKPGLGRNEQFF; abundance: few; j_gene: TRBJ2-1; d_gene: TRBD2; v_gene: TRBV7-9
CDR3nt: TGTGCCAGCAGGCCGGCGGGAAACACTGAAGCTTTCTTT; CDR3aa: CASRPAGNTEAFF; abundance: few; j_gene: TRBJ1-1; d_gene: -; v_gene: TRBV3-1
CDR3nt: TGCAGTGCGAAACAGGGGGCGGCTGGCTACACCTTC; CDR3aa: CSAKQGAAGYTF; abundance: few; j_gene: TRBJ1-2; d_gene: TRBD1; v_gene: TRBV20-1
CDR3nt: TGTGCCAGCACCCTTCCGGGGGAATTTGAGCAGTTCTTC; CDR3aa: CASTLPGEFEQFF; abundance: few; j_gene: TRBJ2-1; d_gene: -; v_gene: TRBV7-9
CDR3nt: TGTGCCAGCAGCCAGGGAATCAATGAGCAGTTCTTC; CDR3aa: CASSQGINEQFF; abundance: -; j_gene: TRBJ2-1; d_gene: -; v_gene: TRBV3-1
CDR3nt: TGCAGTGCTAGAGCCGTGGATCAGCCCCAGCATTTT; CDR3aa: CSARAVDQPQHF; abundance: -; j_gene: TRBJ1-5; d_gene: -; v_gene: TRBV20-1
CDR3nt: TGTGCCTTCCGGGAGGGCGCCGGGGAGCTGTTTTTT; CDR3aa: CAFREGAGELFF; abundance: -; j_gene: TRBJ2-2; d_gene: TRBD2; v_gene: TRBV12-3/TRBV12-4
CDR3nt: TGTGCCAGCAGCTTAGAAGGGACAGAGGCCGGGGAGCTGTTTTTT; CDR3aa: CASSLEGTEAGELFF; abundance: -; j_gene: TRBJ2-2; d_gene: TRBD1; v_gene: TRBV13
CDR3nt: TGTGCCAGCAGTGAAGCGCCCCGGGGGGATAATGAGCGGTTCTTC; CDR3aa: CASSEAPRGDNERFF; abundance: -; j_gene: TRBJ2-1; d_gene: TRBD2; v_gene: TRBV2
CDR3nt: TGTGCCAGCAGCTCCCTTGGGCGGGGGGTCGTCACAGATACGCAGTATTTT; CDR3aa: CASSSLGRGVVTDTQYF; abundance: few; j_gene: TRBJ2-3; d_gene: TRBD2; v_gene: TRBV11-2
CDR3nt: TGTGCCTGGAGAGGGGTGGGGGGGCTTCAGCCCCAGCATTTT; CDR3aa: CAWRGVGGLQPQHF; abundance: -; j_gene: TRBJ1-5; d_gene: -; v_gene: TRBV30
CDR3nt: TGTGCCAGCAGCTTAACGATGGGACAGGGAACCCTGGACTATGGCTACACCTTC; CDR3aa: CASSLTMGQGTLDYGYTF; abundance: -; j_gene: TRBJ1-2; d_gene: TRBD1; v_gene: TRBV7-9
CDR3nt: TGTGCCACCAGGGCTTATCGGGTCAACTATGGCTACACCTTC; CDR3aa: CATRAYRVNYGYTF; abundance: -; j_gene: TRBJ1-2; d_gene: -; v_gene: TRBV28
CDR3nt: TGTGCCTGGACCCTTTCCAGGGGGACCCAGTACTTC; CDR3aa: CAWTLSRGTQYF; abundance: few; j_gene: TRBJ2-5; d_gene: -; v_gene: TRBV30
CDR3nt: TGCGCCAGCAGCTTGCTCCCCGGGCGCGTCGATACGCAGTATTTT; CDR3aa: CASSLLPGRVDTQYF; abundance: few; j_gene: TRBJ2-3; d_gene: -; v_gene: TRBV5-1
CDR3nt: TGTGCCAGCAGCCAGAGGACAGGAGGCGTCCTGACTTTC; CDR3aa: CASSQRTGGVLTF; abundance: -; j_gene: TRBJ2-6; d_gene: TRBD1; v_gene: TRBV3-1
CDR3nt: TGTGCCAGCAGCCCACAGGGGGGGTACACTGAAGCTTTCTTT; CDR3aa: CASSPQGGYTEAFF; abundance: few; j_gene: TRBJ1-1; d_gene: TRBD1; v_gene: TRBV7-3
CDR3nt: TGTGCCAGCAGCCGGGACAGAAAAAATTCACCCCTCCACTTT; CDR3aa: CASSRDRKNSPLHF; abundance: few; j_gene: TRBJ1-6; d_gene: TRBD1; v_gene: TRBV12-3/TRBV12-4
CDR3nt: TGCAGCGTTGGTGGCGGGGGAACGAACACCGGGGAGCTGTTTTTT; CDR3aa: CSVGGGGTNTGELFF; abundance: -; j_gene: TRBJ2-2; d_gene: TRBD2; v_gene: TRBV29-1
CDR3nt: TGTGCCAGCTGTGGGGTCTACGAGCAGTACTTC; CDR3aa: CASCGVYEQYF; abundance: few; j_gene: TRBJ2-7; d_gene: -; v_gene: TRBV2
CDR3nt: TGTGCCAGCAGTTCACAGGGGGTCAACACCGGGGAGCTGTTTTTT; CDR3aa: CASSSQGVNTGELFF; abundance: -; j_gene: TRBJ2-2; d_gene: TRBD1; v_gene: TRBV7-9
CDR3nt: TGCAGTGCTAGCCGGACCGGAGGTAGCGGGGAGCTGTTTTTT; CDR3aa: CSASRTGGSGELFF; abundance: -; j_gene: TRBJ2-2; d_gene: -; v_gene: TRBV20-1
CDR3nt: TGTGCCAGCAACCAAGGACAGGGGGTCCCTGGGGCCAACGTCCTGACTTTC; CDR3aa: CASNQGQGVPGANVLTF; abundance: few; j_gene: TRBJ2-6; d_gene: TRBD1; v_gene: TRBV2
CDR3nt: TGTGCTAGTGGTCCAGGCCCCCCGATAGATGAGCAGTTCTTC; CDR3aa: CASGPGPPIDEQFF; abundance: -; j_gene: TRBJ2-1; d_gene: -; v_gene: TRBV12-5
CDR3nt: TGCAGTGCAGCCCCTAGCGGGGGATCACAAGAGACCCAGTACTTC; CDR3aa: CSAAPSGGSQETQYF; abundance: few; j_gene: TRBJ2-5; d_gene: TRBD2; v_gene: TRBV20-1
CDR3nt: TGTGCCAGCAGTAAGACTAGCGGGGGCTACGAGCAGTACTTC; CDR3aa: CASSKTSGGYEQYF; abundance: many; j_gene: TRBJ2-7; d_gene: TRBD2; v_gene: TRBV6-6
CDR3nt: TGTGCCAGCAGAAAGGGGGCTGGCAGGGGGGACACTGAAGCTTTCTTT; CDR3aa: CASRKGAGRGDTEAFF; abundance: -; j_gene: TRBJ1-1; d_gene: TRBD1; v_gene: TRBV27
CDR3nt: TGTGCCGGCAGCCCGGGAGGCTACGAGCAGTACTTC; CDR3aa: CAGSPGGYEQYF; abundance: -; j_gene: TRBJ2-7; d_gene: TRBD2; v_gene: TRBV7-6